This TCR beta chain was recorded in a study of T cells in localized non-small cell lung cancer. Method: immunoSEQ multiplex PCR; TCRdb's copy keeps in-frame clones and lacks some. The sample yields about 2,500 clones, approximately 22% seen once. This clone was detected once. The antigen remains undetermined. The CDR3 has 15 amino acids. Germline values: CDR1 SGHRS, CDR2 YFSETQ. V gave up 1 base and J gave up 3 bases, with 13 bases separating them. Study results and limitations: Sequencing was restricted to one tumor region; therefore, heterogeneity remains possible. Tumor trailed uninvolved adjacent lung in T cell clonality, which peaked there. A median of about 50 clones ranked among the top 100 in tumor appeared in adjacent lung.

The sample in question was lung tumor tissue, obtained before any cancer treatment. This sequence joins TRBV5-1 and TRBJ1-2; TRBD1 might be the D (5 bases). The source of this sequence is a male donor at least 60 years old with stage III squamous cell lung carcinoma. The CDR3 DNA reads TGCGCCAGCAGCTTGTTGACGAGGGGCGACTATGGCTACACCTTC. Residues: CASSLLTRGDYGYTF.